These 13 T cell receptor beta chains came from one sample sequenced in a study of blood T cell repertoires in COVID-19. Only in-frame clones appear in the TCRdb table, and some are missing; sequencing was by immunoSEQ multiplex PCR. In the table there are about 240,000 clones, roughly 82% of which are singletons. Sequencing was carried out using peripheral blood. The source of these receptors is a woman between 70 and 85 years old with acute or convalescent COVID-19.

J is TRBJ2-5 and V is TRBV3-1 (or the pseudogene TRBV3-2); maybe TRBD2 (5 bases). The CDR3 extends over 14 amino acids. With 0 bases removed from V and 8 bases from J, the gap between germline ends came to 13 bases. The V gene's germline CDR1 is LGHDT and CDR2 YNNKEL (reference sequence). Here the CDR3 reads CASSQDPGSGTQYF. CDR3 DNA: TGTGCCAGCAGCCAAGATCCGGGGAGCGGAACCCAGTACTTC.

V is TRBV3-1 (or the pseudogene TRBV3-2) and J is TRBJ2-2; maybe TRBD2 (6 bases). V lost 2 bases and J lost 7, with 14 bases in between. The CDR3 is made up of 15 amino acids. CDR1 and CDR2 from the germline V gene are LGHDT and YNNKEL (reference sequence). The chain's CDR3 is CASSQNALANGELFF. As DNA, the CDR3 is TGTGCCAGCAGCCAAAACGCACTAGCCAACGGGGAGCTGTTTTTT.

In its sample, this clone was seen a few times. Here the CDR3 reads CASSLDRAGGDDQPQHF. The CDR3 DNA is TGTGCCAGCAGCTTAGATCGCGCAGGGGGTGACGATCAGCCCCAGCATTTT. The rearrangement uses TRBV11-2 and TRBJ1-5, with 7 bases that match TRBD1. The CDR3 extends over 17 amino acids. The J segment lost 5 bases and the V segment lost 0 bases, leaving 10 bases of the junction unmatched. CDR1 is SGHAT and CDR2 is FQNNGV in the germline V gene.

The chain carries TRBV19 and TRBJ1-5; tentatively, D is TRBD1 (6 bases). The CDR3 is made up of 16 amino acids. CDR1 and CDR2 from the germline V gene are LNHDA and SQIVND (reference sequence). Trimming took 6 bases from V and 0 from J, leaving 15 bases between them. As DNA, the CDR3 is TGTGCCAGTAGGACCCGGGACATTTATAGCAATCAGCCCCAGCATTTT. Translation gives CASRTRDIYSNQPQHF.

This clone has just one count. This chain uses TRBV6-5 with TRBJ2-3; a possible D gene is TRBD2 (6 bases). Germline V gene sequence: CDR1 MNHEY, CDR2 SVGAGI. This CDR3 contains 14 residues. V gave up 9 bases and J gave up 4 bases, with 17 bases separating them. The CDR3 loop reads CASQAGSPPDTQYF. In nucleotides, the CDR3 is TGTGCCAGTCAAGCCGGGAGTCCTCCAGATACGCAGTATTTT.

The J gene is TRBJ1-4, the V gene TRBV3-1 (or the pseudogene TRBV3-2); 7 nucleotides match TRBD1. With V trimmed by 4 bases and J by 4 bases, 9 bases remained unmatched. There are 16 residues in the CDR3. Germline V lookup: CDR1 LGHDT, CDR2 YNNKEL (reference sequence). The CDR3: CASSLGGDRRNEKLFF. DNA of the CDR3: TGTGCCAGCAGCCTCGGCGGGGACAGACGTAATGAAAAACTGTTTTTT.

This clone was observed once. The chain has TRBV24-1 and TRBJ1-5; no firm D call. Germline CDR1 and CDR2: KGHDR and SFDVKD. The CDR3 spans 14 residues. Trimming removed 4 bases at V and 8 bases at J, with 14 bases between. As DNA, the CDR3 is TGTGCCACCAGTGACCCCGGAGTCTCGGAGCCCCAGCATTTT. This translates into CATSDPGVSEPQHF.

This clone came up a few times. The chain is built from TRBV7-6 and TRBJ2-3, with 10 bases identical to TRBD2. The germline V gene has CDR1 SGHVS and CDR2 FNYEAQ. CDR3 length: 15 residues. Losses at the gene ends were 5 bases for V and 5 bases for J; bases not matched to a gene: 7. CDR3 nucleotides: TGTGCCAGCAGCGTTAGCGGGGGGCTAGAAGATACGCAGTATTTT. It is translated as CASSVSGGLEDTQYF.

V is TRBV10-3 and J is TRBJ1-2, with TRBD1 matching over 9 bases. The CDR3 extends over 14 amino acids. Trimming cost V 10 bases and J 1 base; bases outside gene matches: 7. CDR1 and CDR2 from the germline V gene are ENHRY and SYGVKD. CDR3 DNA: TGTGCCACGGTAACAGGGGGCGGTAACTATGGCTACACCTTC. It translates to CATVTGGGNYGYTF.

The chain carries TRBV19 and TRBJ1-5; D gene unclear. This CDR3 is 17 amino acids long. CDR1 is LNHDA, CDR2 SQIVND, per germline (reference sequence). The ends were cut back, 7 bases at V and 0 bases at J, with 19 bases in the middle. Here the CDR3 DNA reads TGTGCCAGTACCCTCCTTTTCGGGGTCGGTAGCAATCAGCCCCAGCATTTT. Amino acid sequence: CASTLLFGVGSNQPQHF.

V gene TRBV27 combines with J gene TRBJ2-7; 7 nucleotides agree with TRBD1. CDR1 and CDR2 from the germline V gene are MNHEY and SMNVEV (reference sequence). V shed 6 bases, J shed 2 bases, and the junction held 19 bases outside the gene matches. This CDR3 is built from 18 residues. This chain's CDR3 is CASSYFAPGQSKTYEQYF. For the CDR3, the DNA is TGTGCCAGCAGCTACTTCGCCCCGGGACAGAGTAAAACCTACGAGCAGTACTTC.

This sequence joins TRBV28 and TRBJ2-7; 11 bases are a match to TRBD2. Germline lookup yields CDR1 MDHEN and CDR2 SYDVKM. The length of the CDR3 is 15 residues. Trimming removed 7 bases from V and 3 bases from J; junction bases left unmatched: 8. The CDR3 region is CASTPGLAVLYEQYF. The CDR3 DNA sequence: TGTGCCAGCACCCCGGGACTAGCGGTTCTCTACGAGCAGTACTTC. The full variable domain, completed using reference TRBV28 and TRBJ2-7, is DVKVTQSSRYLVKRTGEKVFLECVQDMDHENMFWYRQDPGLGLRLIYFSYDVKMKEKGDIPEGYSVSREKKERFSLILESASTNQTSMYLCASTPGLAVLYEQYFGPGTRLTVT.

CDR3 amino acids: CASSQTGVGTDTQYF. CDR3 DNA: TGTGCCAGCAGCCAGACAGGGGTTGGGACAGATACGCAGTATTTT. The chain links TRBV3-1 (or the pseudogene TRBV3-2) to TRBJ2-3; 8 nucleotides agree with TRBD1. The CDR3 runs to 15 residues. With 3 bases clipped from V and 3 bases from J, the junction kept 5 bases outside the gene matches. Germline V gene sequence: CDR1 LGHDT, CDR2 YNNKEL (reference sequence).